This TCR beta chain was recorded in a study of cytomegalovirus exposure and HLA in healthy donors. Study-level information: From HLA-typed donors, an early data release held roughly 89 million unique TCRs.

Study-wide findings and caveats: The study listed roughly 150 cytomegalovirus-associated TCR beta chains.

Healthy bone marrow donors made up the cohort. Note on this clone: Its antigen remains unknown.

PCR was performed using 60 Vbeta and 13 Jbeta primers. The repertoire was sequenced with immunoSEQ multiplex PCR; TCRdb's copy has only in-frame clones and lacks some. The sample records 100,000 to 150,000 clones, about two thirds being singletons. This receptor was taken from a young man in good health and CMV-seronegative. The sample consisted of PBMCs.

DNA of the CDR3: TGTGCCAGCAGTGAACCAGGGCAGGTCGGCTATGGCTACACCTTC. Residues: CASSEPGQVGYGYTF. This chain links TRBV25-1 with TRBJ1-2, with D maybe TRBD1 (5 bases). CDR1 and CDR2 (germline): MGHDK, SYGVNS. The CDR3 is 15 amino acids. V lost 2 bases to trimming and J lost 4 bases, with 14 bases between them.